This T cell receptor (beta chain) was recorded in a study of CD8+ T cells in alopecia areata. V was cut by 0 bases and J by 3 bases, with 7 bases left in between. The germline CDR1 and CDR2 sequences are SGHDT and YYEEEE. The CDR3 consists of 13 residues. Treatment defined: oral pan-JAK inhibitor, 5-10 mg twice daily. RNA was isolated and reverse transcribed to cDNA, the sequencing template. Data came from immunoSEQ multiplex PCR; TCRdb stores just in-frame clones and leaves some out. The sample shows 90,000 to 100,000 clones, about 64% of them seen only once. The sequenced sample was CD8+ T cells sorted from blood, obtained at week 4, from a patient treated with tofacitinib. This sequence joins TRBV5-6 and TRBJ2-7; D gene ambiguous. This clonotype originated in a human donor with alopecia areata. The DNA for the CDR3 is TGTGCCAGCAGCTTGGGACGGATCTACGAGCAGTACTTC. Residues: CASSLGRIYEQYF.